The subject of this entry is one T cell receptor beta chain. Trimming left V 3 bases short and J 6 bases short, with 20 bases between. The CDR3 sequence is 17 residues long. Germline-derived CDR1 and CDR2 are MNHEY and SVGAGI. Researchers took RNA transcripts and amplified the TCR beta CDR3 regions from them. First-round RT-PCR with HTBI primers amplified the TCR CDR3 region. TCRdb reprocessed the multiplex PCR reads via MiXCR and lists one record per CDR3 protein. The repertoire holds approximately 400,000 distinct CDR3 sequences, around 13% seen once, with around a fifth in the top ten. The data belong to a study of T cells in Graves' hyperthyroidism and ophthalmopathy.

Sequenced: blood. The receptor's source is a woman in her thirties with Graves' ophthalmopathy. The rearrangement links TRBV6-5 to TRBJ2-2; D might be TRBD2 (6 bases). This chain's CDR3 is CASSYHSGRDEAGELFF. CDR3 DNA: TGTGCCAGCAGTTATCATAGCGGAAGAGATGAGGCCGGGGAGCTGTTTTTT.